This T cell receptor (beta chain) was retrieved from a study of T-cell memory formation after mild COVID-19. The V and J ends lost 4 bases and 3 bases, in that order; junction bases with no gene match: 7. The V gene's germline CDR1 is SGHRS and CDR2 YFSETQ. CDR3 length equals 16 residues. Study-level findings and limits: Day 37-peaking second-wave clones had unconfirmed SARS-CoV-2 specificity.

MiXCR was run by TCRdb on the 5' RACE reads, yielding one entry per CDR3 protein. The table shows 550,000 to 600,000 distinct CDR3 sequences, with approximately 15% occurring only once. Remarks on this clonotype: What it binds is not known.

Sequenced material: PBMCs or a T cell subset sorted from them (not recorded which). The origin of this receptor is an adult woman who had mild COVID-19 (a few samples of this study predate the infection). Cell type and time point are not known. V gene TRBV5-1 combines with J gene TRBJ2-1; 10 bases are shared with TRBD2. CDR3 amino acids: CASSHNSGRIYNEQFF. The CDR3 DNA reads TGCGCCAGCAGCCACAATAGCGGGAGGATCTACAATGAGCAGTTCTTC.